This T cell receptor (beta chain) was observed in a study of Graves' ophthalmopathy and Graves' hyperthyroidism. People with hyperthyroidism were aged 18 to 65 and newly diagnosed, under 2 months' duration. Enrollment excluded any patients with other autoimmune diseases, uncontrolled infections, pregnancy or lactation. Serum thyroxine and TRAb, along with clinical symptoms, thyroid ultrasound and orbital computed tomography, were what diagnosis relied on. TCR beta CDR3 regions were amplified from RNA transcripts. Amplification began with first-round RT-PCR using HTBI primers, then second-round multiplex PCR was performed. TCRdb analysed the multiplex PCR reads with MiXCR anew, one entry per CDR3 protein. The repertoire consists of hundreds of thousands of distinct CDR3 sequences, with under 25% occurring once and the leading ten covering roughly 3.2%. Study-level points and caveats: Blood shared most expanded thyroid clonotypes above 0.001 frequency.

This clonotype appeared many times. Antigen unknown. This CDR3 is built from 17 residues. Germline V gene lookup returns CDR1 SGHRS and CDR2 YFSETQ. J lost 4 bases, V lost 0 bases, and 11 bases had no gene match. Specimen: peripheral blood. The source of this sequence is a young woman with stable Graves' hyperthyroidism. The chain combines TRBV5-1 with TRBJ2-3; 7 nucleotides line up with TRBD2. The CDR3 DNA sequence: TGCGCCAGCAGCTTGGCCGTAATAGCGGGCTATCCAGATACGCAGTATTTT. Translated: CASSLAVIAGYPDTQYF. The full variable domain, completed using reference TRBV5-1 and TRBJ2-3, is KAGVTQTPRYLIKTRGQQVTLSCSPISGHRSVSWYQQTPGQGLQFLFEYFSETQRNKGNFPGRFSGRQFSNSRSEMNVSTLELGDSALYLCASSLAVIAGYPDTQYFGPGTRLTVL.